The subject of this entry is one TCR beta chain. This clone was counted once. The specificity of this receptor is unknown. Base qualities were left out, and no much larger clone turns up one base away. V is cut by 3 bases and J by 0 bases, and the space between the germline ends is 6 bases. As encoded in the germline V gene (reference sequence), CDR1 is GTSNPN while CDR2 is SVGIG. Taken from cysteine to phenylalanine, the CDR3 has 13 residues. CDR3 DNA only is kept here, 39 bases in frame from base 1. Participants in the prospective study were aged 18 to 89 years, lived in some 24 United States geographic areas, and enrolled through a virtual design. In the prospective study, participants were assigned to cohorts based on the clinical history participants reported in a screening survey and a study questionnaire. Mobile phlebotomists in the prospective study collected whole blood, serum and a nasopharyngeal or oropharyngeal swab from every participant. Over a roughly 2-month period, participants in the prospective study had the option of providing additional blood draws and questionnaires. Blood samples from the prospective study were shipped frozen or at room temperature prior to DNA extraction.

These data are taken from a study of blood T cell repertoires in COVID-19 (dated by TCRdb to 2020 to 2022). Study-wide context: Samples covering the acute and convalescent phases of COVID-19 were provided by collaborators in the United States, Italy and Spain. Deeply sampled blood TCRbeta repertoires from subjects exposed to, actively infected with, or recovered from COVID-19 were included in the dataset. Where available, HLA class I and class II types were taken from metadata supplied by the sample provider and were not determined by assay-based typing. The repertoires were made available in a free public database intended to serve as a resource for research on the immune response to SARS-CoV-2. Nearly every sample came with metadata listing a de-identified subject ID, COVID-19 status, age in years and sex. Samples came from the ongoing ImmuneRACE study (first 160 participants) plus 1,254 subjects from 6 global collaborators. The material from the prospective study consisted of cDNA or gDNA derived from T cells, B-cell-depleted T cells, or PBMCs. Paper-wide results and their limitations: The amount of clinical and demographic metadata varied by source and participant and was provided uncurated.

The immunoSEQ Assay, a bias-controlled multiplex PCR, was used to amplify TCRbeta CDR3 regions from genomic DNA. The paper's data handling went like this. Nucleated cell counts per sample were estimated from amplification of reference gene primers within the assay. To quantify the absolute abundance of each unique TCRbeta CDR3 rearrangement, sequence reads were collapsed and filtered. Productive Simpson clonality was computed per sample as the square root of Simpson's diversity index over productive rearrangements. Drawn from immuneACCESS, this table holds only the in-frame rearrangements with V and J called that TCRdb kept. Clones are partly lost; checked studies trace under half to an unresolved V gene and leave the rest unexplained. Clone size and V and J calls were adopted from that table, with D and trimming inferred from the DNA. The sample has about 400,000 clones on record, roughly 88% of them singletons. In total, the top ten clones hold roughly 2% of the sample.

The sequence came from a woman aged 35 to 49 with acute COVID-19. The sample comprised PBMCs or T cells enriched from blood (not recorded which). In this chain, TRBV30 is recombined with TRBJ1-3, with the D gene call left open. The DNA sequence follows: TGTGCCTGGAGCGGAGACTCTGGAAACACCATATATTTT. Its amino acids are CAWSGDSGNTIYF.